This T cell receptor (beta chain) originates from a study of beta chain features in type 1 diabetes. Purities over 95% were achieved in all sorted populations. Notes on the study in general: Researchers report that Type 1 diabetes patients had moderately but significantly shorter TCRB CDR3s across all four CD4+ subsets. VDJ junctions in type 1 diabetes patients carried more deletions and fewer insertions.

This clone was detected a few times. The target antigen is unknown. Since all of the isolated RNA was reverse transcribed, expressed TCRB transcripts were what got sequenced. Profiled with immunoSEQ multiplex PCR; TCRdb holds only in-frame clones, not every one. The sample holds around 140,000 clones, roughly 10% seen once. J was trimmed by 2 bases and V by 3 bases; bases with no gene match: 11. There are 17 residues in the CDR3. Germline CDR1 SGHRS, CDR2 YFSETQ. The TCR sequence derives from a man under 40 with type 1 diabetes. Sample: central memory CD4+ T cells from blood. This rearrangement joins TRBV5-1 to TRBJ2-3; 8 bases agree with TRBD2. The CDR3: CASSSSGSGAHTDTQYF. In nucleotides, the CDR3 is TGCGCCAGCAGCTCCTCGGGTAGCGGGGCGCACACAGATACGCAGTATTTT.